A selection of T cell receptor beta chains follows, all from one sample in a study of regulatory T cells in long-lasting Graves disease. MiXCR, run by TCRdb on the multiplex PCR reads, gives a single entry per CDR3 protein. The sample has 680,000 or so distinct CDR3 sequences, 15% to 20% seen once. The same data also contributed to another study, on T cells in Graves' hyperthyroidism and ophthalmopathy.

The material sequenced was peripheral blood mononuclear cells (PBMCs), taken at new diagnosis, from a patient treated with antithyroid drugs. The receptors derive from a woman aged 25 to 39 with Graves disease. Each CDR3 is given without its conserved first and last residue. The order of the fields is D gene, CDR3 length, J gene, V gene, CDR3 protein. A D gene is named only where the DNA matches it firmly.

NA 13 TRBJ2-6 TRBV2 ASNAGSSGANVLT
NA 13 TRBJ2-7 TRBV6-5 ASSYSAGRSYEQY
NA 13 TRBJ1-4 TRBV15 ATSRDRLGLEKLF
NA 13 TRBJ1-3 TRBV5-1 ASSLRFGSGNTIY
NA 11 TRBJ1-2 TRBV20-1 SGKWRDRYGYT
NA 14 TRBJ1-3 TRBV9 ASSVDPASSGNTIY
TRBD2 11 TRBJ2-3 TRBV20-1 SGQGLAGDTQY
NA 13 TRBJ1-1 TRBV5-8 ASSLWSGLNTEAF
TRBD2 12 TRBJ2-1 TRBV28 ASSLFAGDNEQF
NA 17 TRBJ2-3 TRBV3-1 ASSLTLTGQGFSTDTQY
TRBD2 13 TRBJ2-7 TRBV28 ASSSGLAGRYEQY
TRBD2 13 TRBJ2-1 TRBV6-2/TRBV6-3 ASGLGTSVYNEQF
NA 13 TRBJ1-2 TRBV12-3/TRBV12-4 ASTISDRGGYGYT
NA 11 TRBJ2-7 TRBV7-9 ASSYDISRPQY
NA 12 TRBJ1-1 TRBV5-1 ASSRRGTMAEAF
NA 13 TRBJ2-7 TRBV3-1 ASSHFGGRVPEQY
TRBD2 12 TRBJ2-1 TRBV7-3 ASSHAGAYNEQF
TRBD2 13 TRBJ2-7 TRBV10-1 ASSVIAGLAYEQY
NA 9 TRBJ2-7 TRBV28 ASSTTYEQY
NA 10 TRBJ1-5 TRBV28 ASSFSNQPQH
NA 13 TRBJ1-3 TRBV12-3/TRBV12-4 ASSPDSHSGNTIY
NA 13 TRBJ1-4 TRBV16 ASSQSDFSREKLF
TRBD1 13 TRBJ2-1 TRBV18 ASSLTRTGDNEQF
NA 11 TRBJ1-5 TRBV19 ASSAYSNQPQH
NA 11 TRBJ2-3 TRBV28 ASSSRVPDTQY
NA 10 TRBJ1-1 TRBV5-1 ASSSSTGLAF
TRBD2 13 TRBJ2-7 TRBV27 ASTGLAGGLYEQY
TRBD2 12 TRBJ2-7 TRBV2 ASSGASGFYEQY
TRBD1 7 TRBJ1-4 TRBV20-1 STGGPVI
NA 13 TRBJ2-6 TRBV20-1 SANPMVSGANVLT
NA 16 TRBJ2-1 TRBV4-1 ASSHQSDAGGSYNEQF
NA 14 TRBJ1-1 TRBV12-5 ASGLVSAGMNTEAF
NA 10 TRBJ1-2 TRBV28 ASSSSNYGYT
NA 12 TRBJ1-5 TRBV28 ASRSIPLNQPQH
TRBD2 12 TRBJ2-3 TRBV20-1 SAPSGTSTDTQY
TRBD1 12 TRBJ2-2 TRBV6-5 ASSSEGAPGELF
TRBD1 13 TRBJ2-1 TRBV24-1 ATSEPGQGADERF
NA 14 TRBJ1-3 TRBV7-2 ASSLEGGNLGNTIY
TRBD2 13 TRBJ2-3 TRBV19 ASSITSGSTDTQY
TRBD1 12 TRBJ1-4 TRBV18 ASSAGTGQEKLF
NA 17 TRBJ2-1 TRBV11-3 ASSLGQDRSSSSYNEQF